A single sample gave rise to the 18 T cell receptor beta chains below, sequenced in a study of human T cells and chemical hapten exposure. TCRdb reanalysed the RACE reads using MiXCR and keeps one entry per CDR3 protein. The sample includes about 80,000 distinct CDR3 sequences, 10% of them seen just once. Time point given: patch test 1, 2 weeks after DPC sensitization. The sample's treatment: therapeutic diphenylcyclopropenone sensitization with weekly scalp DPC. The sequences come from whole blood, collected in connection with sensitization to the hapten diphenylcyclopropenone (DPC). The receptors here all came from a woman in her forties or fifties with alopecia areata. Some clones in this sample may be carry-over from other donors' samples.

This clonotype came up a few times. The chain uses TRBV9 and TRBJ1-3; no firm D call. The CDR3 totals 15 residues. Trimming took off 3 bases at V and 2 bases at J, with 12 bases between the two ends. Germline V lookup: CDR1 SGDLS, CDR2 YYNGEE. CDR3 in amino acids: CASSDQDVAGNTIYF. In DNA, the CDR3 is TGTGCCAGCAGCGATCAGGACGTCGCTGGAAACACCATATATTTT.

The rearrangement links TRBV29-1 to TRBJ2-3; D uncertain. Trimming pared 4 bases from V and 6 bases from J, leaving 14 bases between. CDR3 length equals 13 residues. Germline CDR1 and CDR2: SQVTM and ANQGSEA. CDR3 amino acids: CSVGVAGMDTQYF. CDR3 nucleotides: TGCAGCGTTGGTGTGGCAGGAATGGATACGCAGTATTTT.

The V and J genes are TRBV20-1 and TRBJ2-5; TRBD1 agrees at 9 bases. The CDR3 is 15 residues long. V shed 5 bases and J 0 bases; nucleotides not matched to a gene: 7. CDR1 is DFQATT and CDR2 is SNEGSKA in the germline V gene (reference sequence). This chain's CDR3 is CSAWGTGLDQETQYF. CDR3 nucleotide sequence: TGCAGTGCTTGGGGGACAGGGCTGGACCAAGAGACCCAGTACTTC.

The V gene is TRBV7-2, the J gene TRBJ1-4, with 8 bases matching TRBD1. V shed 5 bases, J shed 0 bases, and the junction held 11 bases outside the gene matches. This CDR3 region has 18 residues. Germline CDR1 and CDR2: SGHTA and FQGNSA. CDR3 residues: CASSRIQGGTATNEKLFF. CDR3 nucleotide sequence: TGTGCCAGCAGCCGAATACAGGGGGGCACTGCAACTAATGAAAAACTGTTTTTT.

This clonotype was recorded a few times. V is TRBV4-1 and J is TRBJ2-1, with D unresolved. Germline CDR1 and CDR2: MGHRA and YSYEKL. Trimming removed 2 bases from V and 6 bases from J, with 5 bases in between. The CDR3 covers 12 residues. Written as DNA, the CDR3 is TGCGCCAGCAGCCAAATAGTCAATGAGCAGTTCTTC. As protein: CASSQIVNEQFF.

The J gene is TRBJ2-7, the V gene TRBV3-1; no definite D call. Germline loops: CDR1 LGHDT, CDR2 YNNKEL (reference sequence). V was trimmed by 5 bases and J by 3 bases, leaving 8 bases between them. The CDR3 is made up of 12 amino acids. The CDR3 sequence: CASSTSGYEQYF. DNA of the CDR3: TGTGCCAGCAGCACCTCGGGCTACGAGCAGTACTTC.

The V call is TRBV5-1, the J call TRBJ2-1; TRBD2 matches at 10 bases. This CDR3 is built from 16 residues. Germline CDR1 reads SGHRS; CDR2 reads YFSETQ. The V segment lost 1 base and the J segment 3 bases; nucleotides outside the gene matches: 4. CDR3 nucleotides: TGCGCCAGCAGCTTGCGGATAGCGGGAGGCTACAATGAGCAGTTCTTC. Protein sequence: CASSLRIAGGYNEQFF.

This clonotype was found a few times. The rearrangement uses TRBV10-2 and TRBJ2-2, with D hard to call. CDR3 length: 11 residues. Trimming left V 10 bases short and J 9 bases short, with 12 bases between. From germline, CDR1 is WSHSY and CDR2 SAAADI. The CDR3 DNA sequence: TGCGCCACCGGCCCAATCAGGGAGCTGTTTTTT. It translates to CATGPIRELFF.

This clonotype was seen ten or more times. The V and J genes are TRBV9 and TRBJ2-2; 9 bases are shared with TRBD2. This CDR3 comprises 16 residues. V lost 1 base and J lost 0; bases outside the gene matches: 1. CDR1 SGDLS and CDR2 YYNGEE come from the germline V gene. The CDR3 sequence: CASSVRLAANTGELFF. In DNA, the CDR3 is TGTGCCAGCAGCGTAAGACTAGCGGCGAACACCGGGGAGCTGTTTTTT.

This clonotype was seen more than once but under ten times. The chain recombines TRBV5-1 with TRBJ1-5, with unresolved D. The germline gives CDR1 SGHRS, CDR2 YFSETQ. This CDR3 is 15 amino acids long. The ends were cut back, 1 base at V and 2 bases at J, with 10 bases in the middle. As DNA, the CDR3 is TGCGCCAGCAGCTTGTTAGACTCTGGCAATCAGCCCCAGCATTTT. Translation gives CASSLLDSGNQPQHF.

This clonotype has at least ten counts. The V gene is TRBV10-3, the J gene TRBJ2-5; the D call may be TRBD1 or TRBD2 (5 bases each). In germline, CDR1 is ENHRY, CDR2 SYGVKD. V was clipped by 2 bases and J by 1 base, with 11 bases between them. CDR3 length equals 15 residues. The CDR3 nucleotides read TGTGCCATCAGTGAGGATGGGACCTTCCAAGAGACCCAGTACTTC. Translated: CAISEDGTFQETQYF.

The J gene is TRBJ1-5, the V gene TRBV19; 9 nucleotides line up with TRBD1. The CDR3 has 15 amino acids. Trimming cost V 10 bases and J 4 bases; bases outside gene matches: 11. Germline V gene lookup returns CDR1 LNHDA and CDR2 SQIVND (reference sequence). CDR3 DNA: TGTGCCACCACGACAGGGGGTAGAGGAAATCAGCCCCAGCATTTT. The encoded protein is CATTTGGRGNQPQHF. Complete variable domain (other parts from reference TRBV19 and TRBJ1-5): DGGITQSPKYLFRKEGQNVTLSCEQNLNHDAMYWYRQDPGQGLRLIYYSQIVNDFQKGDIAEGYSVSREKKESFPLTVTSAQKNPTAFYLCATTTGGRGNQPQHFGDGTRLSIL.

This clonotype was observed a handful of times. The rearrangement links TRBV20-1 to TRBJ2-5; D may correspond to TRBD1 or TRBD2 (5 bases each). Trimming removed 6 bases at V and 5 bases at J, with 13 bases between. From germline, CDR1 is DFQATT and CDR2 SNEGSKA (reference sequence). This CDR3 comprises 12 residues. DNA for the CDR3: TGCAGTGCCAGGGACGGGATGGAGACCCAGTACTTC. Its translation is CSARDGMETQYF.

This chain joins TRBV18 and TRBJ1-1; D unclear. V lost 0 bases and J 0 bases, leaving 14 bases between the germline ends. Germline V gene data show CDR1 as KGHSH and CDR2 as LQKENI. The CDR3 loop spans 17 amino acids. The CDR3, as DNA: TGTGCCAGCTCACCACCAACTGGGCGCCCTTTGAACACTGAAGCTTTCTTT. It codes for CASSPPTGRPLNTEAFF.

This clonotype occurred a few times. The J gene is TRBJ1-5, the V gene TRBV5-1; tentative D call: TRBD1 (6 bases). Deletions cut 3 bases from V and 3 bases from J, with 10 bases between. This CDR3 has 14 amino acids. Germline CDR1 is SGHRS and CDR2 is YFSETQ. The DNA of the CDR3 is TGCGCCAGCAGCTACACAGGGCTCAATCAGCCCCAGCATTTT. Translated, it gives CASSYTGLNQPQHF.

This clonotype was seen a few times. The CDR3 loop reads CASSSPPWDTQYF. The CDR3 coding sequence is TGTGCCAGCAGCTCCCCACCGTGGGATACGCAGTATTTT. This chain links TRBV11-2 with TRBJ2-3; D is undetermined. The CDR3 length is 13 residues. Germline V gene data show CDR1 as SGHAT and CDR2 as FQNNGV. Trimming pared 4 bases from V and 6 bases from J, leaving 11 bases between.

This clonotype was picked up a small number of times. V and J are TRBV11-2 and TRBJ2-4; 11 bases match TRBD2. The CDR3 is made up of 14 amino acids. CDR1 and CDR2 from the germline V gene are SGHAT and FQNNGV. With 3 bases clipped from V and 6 bases from J, the junction kept 1 base outside the gene matches. The CDR3 DNA sequence: TGTGCCAGCAGCTTCGGACTAGCGGGAAACATTCAGTACTTC. Protein: CASSFGLAGNIQYF.

This clonotype came up a few times. The chain combines TRBV9 with TRBJ1-6, with TRBD1 matching 7 bases. This CDR3 contains 17 residues. With V trimmed by 3 bases and J by 0 bases, 6 bases remained unmatched. Germline V gene sequence: CDR1 SGDLS, CDR2 YYNGEE. The CDR3 loop reads CASSARQGNSYNSPLHF. CDR3 nucleotides: TGTGCCAGCAGCGCCAGACAGGGTAACTCCTATAATTCACCCCTCCACTTT.